The 24 T cell receptor beta chains listed next were all sequenced from one sample in a study of T-cell reconstitution after alpha-beta-depleted transplantation in children. Unique molecular identifiers were incorporated when the TCRbeta library was constructed. TCRdb analysed the PCR reads with MiXCR anew, one entry per CDR3 protein. The data contain about 160,000 distinct CDR3 sequences, 8.5% to 14% of them singletons. The sample consisted of PBMCs, taken before TCRalphabeta/CD19-depleted stem cell transplant. Receptors originate from a boy aged 2 to 9 with acute myeloid leukemia, due to receive a stem cell transplant.

As to this clonotype: A much larger clonotype is one base distant, so this may be a read error. The chain uses TRBV4-1 and TRBJ2-1; TRBD2 aligns across 7 bases. The trim removed 0 bases at V and 4 bases at J, leaving 6 bases unmatched. Germline V gene data show CDR1 as MGHRA and CDR2 as YSYEKL. The CDR3 extends over 16 amino acids. CDR3 DNA sequence: TGCGCCAGCAGCCAAGAAGGTAGCGGGCTGTACAATGAGCAGTTCTTC. This encodes CASSQEGSGLYNEQFF.

In its sample, this clonotype was seen many times. This sequence joins TRBV3-1 and TRBJ2-1; D gene uncertain. The CDR3 spans 13 residues. Germline V gives CDR1 LGHDT, CDR2 YNNKEL (reference sequence). Trimming cost V 1 base and J 6 bases, with 7 bases left between them. The CDR3 region is CASSQVGINEQFF. DNA of the CDR3: TGTGCCAGCAGCCAAGTAGGGATCAATGAGCAGTTCTTC.

This clonotype came up many times. V and J are TRBV12-3 or TRBV12-4 and TRBJ1-2; the match to TRBD1 covers 7 bases. The CDR3 is made up of 14 amino acids. V trimming: 3 bases; J trimming: 4 bases; junction bases outside the gene matches: 5. The CDR3 bases are TGTGCCAGCAGTTTCCGACAGGGTCTCTATGGCTACACCTTC. Its translation: CASSFRQGLYGYTF.

This clonotype occurred many times. The V call is TRBV29-1, the J call TRBJ2-3, with a tentative D call TRBD2 (6 bases). The ends were cut back, 6 bases at V and 4 bases at J, with 11 bases in the middle. This CDR3 spans 12 amino acids. Looked up from germline, CDR1 is SQVTM and CDR2 is ANQGSEA. The CDR3 loop is CSVGGVADTQYF. The CDR3 DNA reads as TGCAGCGTGGGGGGAGTTGCAGATACGCAGTATTTT.

In this sample, this clonotype turned up many times. The gene calls are TRBV5-1 and TRBJ2-1; TRBD1 matches at 10 bases. CDR3 length: 18 residues. Germline CDR1 and CDR2: SGHRS and YFSETQ. V lost 2 bases, J lost 7 bases, and 15 bases stayed unmatched. The CDR3 DNA sequence: TGCGCCAGCAGCTTAGGACCCCCCGGGACAGGGGAGGGGAATGAGCAGTTCTTC. As protein: CASSLGPPGTGEGNEQFF.

The V call is TRBV2, the J call TRBJ1-2, with D possibly being TRBD1 (6 bases). This CDR3 is built from 12 residues. Trimming took off 3 bases at V and 8 bases at J, with 10 bases between the two ends. Germline assignment: CDR1 SNHLY and CDR2 FYNNEI. The CDR3 DNA follows: TGTGCCAGCAGTGAGAACAGGGACGGCTACACCTTC. Protein: CASSENRDGYTF.

This clonotype was picked up a small number of times. The chain's CDR3 is CATSDRLAGYYNEQFF. In DNA form, the CDR3 reads TGTGCCACCAGTGATAGACTAGCGGGTTACTACAATGAGCAGTTCTTC. This chain joins TRBV15 and TRBJ2-1; 10 nucleotides agree with TRBD2. The ends lost 6 bases at V and 3 bases at J; junction bases unmatched: 8. This CDR3 spans 16 amino acids. Germline lookup yields CDR1 LNHNV and CDR2 YYDKDF (reference sequence).

There are a few counts of this clonotype. The chain is built from TRBV21-1 and TRBJ2-1; TRBD2, the D gene given by the table, was not confirmed from the DNA. TRBV21-1 is described as a pseudogene. This CDR3 is built from 17 residues. The CDR3 region is CASSKGGLAGGNNEQFF. DNA of the CDR3: TGTGCCAGCAGCAAAGGGGGACTAGCGGGAGGTAACAATGAGCAGTTCTTC.

This clonotype occurred many times. This sequence joins TRBV29-1 and TRBJ1-1, with 9 bases that match TRBD1. The CDR3 totals 14 residues. Trimming cost V 8 bases and J 0 bases; bases outside gene matches: 7. The V gene's germline CDR1 is SQVTM and CDR2 ANQGSEA. CDR3 amino acids: CSLRGTGMNTEAFF. Written as DNA, the CDR3 is TGCAGCCTCCGGGGGACAGGGATGAACACTGAAGCTTTCTTT.

The chain combines TRBV12-3 or TRBV12-4 with TRBJ2-1; D is possibly TRBD2 (6 bases). This CDR3 contains 16 residues. CDR3 DNA: TGTACCTTCTGTTTATGGGGGGAGGTAATTTACAATGAGCAGTTCTTC. Translating gives CTFCLWGEVIYNEQFF.

This clonotype came up many times. This rearrangement joins TRBV6-1 to TRBJ2-7; 7 nucleotides align to TRBD1. Unmatched junction bases numbered 15, after V lost 11 bases and J lost 2 bases. This CDR3 has 15 residues. Per germline, CDR1 MNHNS and CDR2 SASEGT. CDR3: CARPTLDRTTYEQYF. As DNA, the CDR3 is TGTGCCCGACCGACTTTGGACAGGACGACCTACGAGCAGTACTTC.

This clonotype occurred many times. V is TRBV20-1 and J is TRBJ1-2; 10 bases map to TRBD1. The trim removed 6 bases at V and 8 bases at J, leaving 12 bases unmatched. Germline V lookup: CDR1 DFQATT, CDR2 SNEGSKA (reference sequence). The CDR3 consists of 14 residues. CDR3 sequence reads: CSATYAGTGEGYTF. The CDR3, as DNA: TGCAGTGCAACTTACGCCGGGACAGGGGAAGGCTACACCTTC.

This clonotype was seen many times. The rearrangement links TRBV3-1 to TRBJ2-1; D remains unclear. V lost 4 bases and J lost 7, with 11 bases in between. There are 13 residues in the CDR3. Germline V gene sequence: CDR1 LGHDT, CDR2 YNNKEL (reference sequence). CDR3 in amino acids: CASSPAHPNEQFF. CDR3 sequence (DNA): TGTGCCAGCAGCCCCGCCCATCCGAATGAGCAGTTCTTC.

This clonotype was counted at least ten times. V gene TRBV3-1 combines with J gene TRBJ1-2; a weak D match, TRBD1 (6 bases). Germline V gene sequence: CDR1 LGHDT, CDR2 YNNKEL (reference sequence). This CDR3 is built from 14 residues. V was shortened by 4 bases and J by 4 bases, with 13 bases between the two germline ends. This CDR3 reads CASSPQTGSYGYTF. DNA for the CDR3: TGTGCCAGCAGCCCTCAAACAGGGAGCTATGGCTACACCTTC.

In this sample, this clonotype turned up many times. The chain joins TRBV5-1 to TRBJ1-1; TRBD1 matches 11 bases. The CDR3 spans 14 residues. V lost 3 bases to trimming and J lost 2 bases; unmatched junction nucleotides: 0. CDR1 is SGHRS and CDR2 is YFSETQ in the germline V gene. The DNA for the CDR3 is TGCGCCAGCAGCTGGACAGGGGGCAACACTGAAGCTTTCTTT. Translating gives CASSWTGGNTEAFF.

The chain combines TRBV7-9 with TRBJ2-7; 8 bases match TRBD2. Germline-derived CDR1 and CDR2 are SEHNR and FQNEAQ (reference sequence). The J segment lost 8 bases and the V segment lost 5 bases, leaving 8 bases of the junction unmatched. The CDR3 is 13 amino acids. The CDR3 nucleotides read TGTGCCAGCAGCCCCGGGGGGGGGCTTAAGCAGTACGTC. Amino acid sequence: CASSPGGGLKQYV.

This clonotype has a count of ten or more. V usage is TRBV4-1 and J usage is TRBJ1-3, with D hard to call. Germline CDR1 and CDR2: MGHRA and YSYEKL. The CDR3 has 17 amino acids. The V end lost 0 bases, the J end lost 0 bases, and 12 bases lay between the germline ends. CDR3 protein: CASSQDPQDVSGNTIYF. DNA of the CDR3: TGCGCCAGCAGCCAAGATCCCCAGGATGTCTCTGGAAACACCATATATTTT.

This clonotype appeared many times. This chain joins TRBV6-1 and TRBJ2-7, with D tentatively TRBD1 (5 bases). From germline, CDR1 is MNHNS and CDR2 SASEGT. The CDR3 length is 15 residues. The V end was cut by 2 bases, the J end by 0 bases, with 11 bases between. CDR3 in DNA: TGTGCCAGCAGTGAAACGACAGAAACCTCCTACGAGCAGTACTTC. As protein: CASSETTETSYEQYF.

On this clonotype itself: One base away lies a much larger clone, so this may be a sequencing read error. V usage is TRBV20-1 and J usage is TRBJ2-1, with 7 bases fitting TRBD2. V trimming: 0 bases; J trimming: 3 bases; junction bases outside the gene matches: 14. The length of the CDR3 is 18 residues. Germline assignment: CDR1 DFQATT and CDR2 SNEGSKA (reference sequence). The CDR3 region is CSAREMGPAAGVYNEQFF. The CDR3 DNA follows: TGCAGTGCTAGAGAGATGGGGCCCGCGGCGGGGGTCTACAATGAGCAGTTCTTC.

The sample holds many counts of this clonotype. The rearrangement uses TRBV28 and TRBJ2-3; the D gene is possibly TRBD1 (5 bases). In germline, CDR1 is MDHEN, CDR2 SYDVKM. V lost 4 bases, J lost 2 bases, and 7 bases lay in between. This CDR3 spans 13 amino acids. CDR3 sequence reads: CASSWGNTDTQYF. For the CDR3, the DNA is TGTGCCAGCAGTTGGGGCAACACAGATACGCAGTATTTT.

This clonotype was counted many times. The chain joins TRBV7-3 to TRBJ1-2, with D uncertain. This CDR3 contains 13 residues. Trimming shortened V by 0 bases and J by 8 bases, and 10 bases separated the two germline ends. Germline assignment: CDR1 SGHTA and CDR2 FQGTGA. CDR3 region: CASSLTDGYGYTF. In DNA, the CDR3 is TGTGCCAGCAGCTTAACGGACGGGTACGGCTACACCTTC.

There are many counts of this clonotype. The gene calls are TRBV7-2 and TRBJ2-5; D ambiguous. The CDR3 loop spans 12 amino acids. The germline V and J ends were trimmed by 2 bases and 4 bases, with 5 bases remaining between them. Looked up from germline, CDR1 is SGHTA and CDR2 is FQGNSA. The CDR3 spells CASSLSAETQYF. CDR3 DNA: TGTGCCAGCAGCTTATCCGCAGAGACCCAGTACTTC.

The table lists this clonotype with many counts. J is TRBJ2-3 and V is TRBV7-9, with D possibly being TRBD1 (6 bases). CDR3 size: 10 residues. The V end was cut by 8 bases, the J end by 9 bases, with 9 bases between. Germline-derived CDR1 and CDR2 are SEHNR and FQNEAQ (reference sequence). CDR3 sequence: CASGRGTQYF. The CDR3 nucleotides read TGTGCCAGCGGCAGGGGCACGCAGTATTTT.

This clonotype was counted a few times. The chain is built from TRBV18 and TRBJ2-7; TRBD2 matches 10 bases. Per the germline V gene, CDR1 is KGHSH and CDR2 is LQKENI. V dropped 5 bases and J dropped 0; count of bases not matched to a gene: 4. The length of the CDR3 is 15 residues. CDR3 sequence: CASSYGTSDSYEQYF. The CDR3 DNA is TGTGCCAGCTCATACGGGACTAGCGACTCCTACGAGCAGTACTTC.